Each of the 23 T cell receptor beta chains below was sequenced from the same sample in a study of cytomegalovirus exposure and HLA in healthy donors. Primers included in the PCR were 60 Vbeta and 13 Jbeta primers. The assay was immunoSEQ multiplex PCR, and TCRdb's table has in-frame clones only and misses some. Altogether under 250,000 clones are present, about 80% being singletons, with the ten largest covering roughly 7.4%. Source material: PBMCs. All receptors derive from a woman aged 60-75 years in good health and CMV-seropositive.

The chain uses TRBV18 and TRBJ2-5; TRBD2 aligns across 11 bases. CDR3 length: 15 amino acids. J gave up 5 bases and V 3 bases, and 5 bases lay outside the gene matches. CDR1 and CDR2 (germline): KGHSH, LQKENI. The CDR3 nucleotides read TGTGCCAGCTCACCGCTAGCGGGAGGCAGGGAGACCCAGTACTTC. Its translation: CASSPLAGGRETQYF.

The chain recombines TRBV28 with TRBJ1-2; the D is unclear. Germline V gene lookup returns CDR1 MDHEN and CDR2 SYDVKM. Trimming shortened V by 8 bases and J by 8 bases, and 18 bases separated the two germline ends. The CDR3 contains 13 residues. The CDR3 coding sequence is TGTGCCAGCTATATCAGCCCGAGGGAGGGCTACACCTTC. Encoded protein: CASYISPREGYTF.

The rearrangement links TRBV28 to TRBJ2-7; the match to TRBD2 covers 8 bases. The CDR3 consists of 15 residues. Trimming removed 6 bases from V and 4 bases from J; junction bases left unmatched: 11. Germline values: CDR1 MDHEN, CDR2 SYDVKM. In DNA, the CDR3 is TGTGCCAGCAGCGTGTCTAGCGGGTTCGAATACGAGCAGTACTTC. Encoded protein: CASSVSSGFEYEQYF.

The V and J genes are TRBV21-1 and TRBJ2-1; the table's TRBD1 call for D was not verified on the DNA. TRBV21-1 is designated a pseudogene. This CDR3 contains 14 residues. The CDR3: CASSKTPPGQGQFF. The CDR3 DNA sequence: TGTGCCAGCAGCAAAACACCCCCGGGACAGGGTCAGTTCTTC.

This clone came up a few times. The rearrangement joins TRBV19 to TRBJ2-6, with TRBD1 matching over 8 bases. Germline CDR1 is LNHDA and CDR2 is SQIVND (reference sequence). J was trimmed by 0 bases and V by 6 bases; bases with no gene match: 4. The CDR3 is 16 amino acids. This chain's CDR3 is CASRGTGYSGANVLTF. CDR3 DNA sequence: TGTGCCAGTAGGGGGACAGGATACTCTGGGGCCAACGTCCTGACTTTC.

The chain has TRBV18 and TRBJ2-3; 9 positions match TRBD1. This CDR3 has 14 amino acids. Trimming removed 6 bases from V and 2 bases from J; junction bases left unmatched: 3. From germline, CDR1 is KGHSH and CDR2 LQKENI. The CDR3 reads CASSWTGVTDTQYF. CDR3 DNA sequence: TGTGCCAGCTCCTGGACAGGGGTCACAGATACGCAGTATTTT.

The rearrangement links TRBV27 to TRBJ2-7, with TRBD1 as a possible D gene (5 bases). Germline V gene sequence: CDR1 MNHEY, CDR2 SMNVEV (reference sequence). V was shortened by 5 bases and J by 3 bases, with 8 bases between the two germline ends. The length of the CDR3 is 12 residues. The DNA of the CDR3 is TGTGCCAGCAGTCGTAGGGGCTACGAGCAGTACTTC. Amino acid sequence: CASSRRGYEQYF.

The rearrangement uses TRBV11-2 and TRBJ2-7, with 7 bases fitting TRBD1. Germline V gene data show CDR1 as SGHAT and CDR2 as FQNNGV. There are 15 residues in the CDR3. With V trimmed by 5 bases and J by 0 bases, 7 bases remained unmatched. The CDR3 coding sequence is TGTGCCAGCAGCCTGACAGGGCTGAGCTCCTACGAGCAGTACTTC. Translated, it gives CASSLTGLSSYEQYF.

The V and J genes are TRBV10-3 and TRBJ1-5, with 7 bases lining up with TRBD1. Losses at the gene ends were 3 bases for V and 6 bases for J; bases not matched to a gene: 8. CDR3 length equals 15 residues. CDR1 is ENHRY, CDR2 SYGVKD, per germline. The CDR3 DNA reads as TGTGCCATCAGTGATTCGGGACAGAGTCTTCAGCCCCAGCATTTT. Encoded protein: CAISDSGQSLQPQHF.

The rearrangement uses TRBV7-9 and TRBJ2-2; D gene ambiguous. V was pared by 2 bases and J by 8 bases, with 3 bases between. CDR1 and CDR2 from the germline V gene are SEHNR and FQNEAQ (reference sequence). The CDR3 extends over 11 amino acids. CDR3 sequence reads: CASSLTGELFF. In nucleotides, the CDR3 is TGTGCCAGCAGCTTAACTGGGGAGCTGTTTTTT.

The rearrangement links TRBV11-2 to TRBJ2-7, with 10 bases lining up with TRBD2. This CDR3 has 15 residues. Germline V gives CDR1 SGHAT, CDR2 FQNNGV. With V trimmed by 7 bases and J by 7 bases, 13 bases remained unmatched. CDR3: CASKALAGVTGEQYF. The CDR3 DNA reads as TGTGCCAGCAAAGCTCTAGCGGGAGTGACGGGAGAGCAGTACTTC.

The chain recombines TRBV28 with TRBJ2-3, with TRBD2 as a possible D gene (5 bases). This CDR3 has 14 amino acids. Germline CDR1 is MDHEN and CDR2 is SYDVKM. The ends were cut back, 3 bases at V and 1 base at J, with 8 bases in the middle. The CDR3 DNA reads TGTGCCAGCAGTTTTATTAGCGGCACAGATACGCAGTATTTT. It yields the protein CASSFISGTDTQYF.

The gene calls are TRBV14 and TRBJ2-7; 8 bases match TRBD1. Trimming took 5 bases from V and 1 from J; bases not matched to a gene: 7. This CDR3 has 15 residues. Looked up from germline, CDR1 is SGHDN and CDR2 is FVKESK. The CDR3 reads CASSYRTGKSYEQYF. DNA of the CDR3: TGTGCCAGCAGCTACCGGACAGGGAAATCCTACGAGCAGTACTTC. Based on the CDR3 plus reference TRBV14 and TRBJ2-7, the full variable domain is EAGVTQFPSHSVIEKGQTVTLRCDPISGHDNLYWYRRVMGKEIKFLLHFVKESKQDESGMPNNRFLAERTGGTYSTLKVQPAELEDSGVYFCASSYRTGKSYEQYFGPGTRLTVT.

V usage is TRBV19 and J usage is TRBJ1-1; D call uncertain. This CDR3 has 13 residues. Trimming pared 3 bases from V and 2 bases from J, leaving 7 bases between. Germline CDR1 LNHDA, CDR2 SQIVND (reference sequence). CDR3 in amino acids: CASSIRINTEAFF. For the CDR3, the DNA is TGTGCCAGTAGTATCAGGATCAACACTGAAGCTTTCTTT.

The rearrangement joins TRBV5-1 to TRBJ2-6; a weak D match, TRBD2 (5 bases). Trimming took 3 bases from V and 4 from J, leaving 11 bases between them. The CDR3 is 15 residues long. Germline V CDR1 and CDR2: SGHRS, YFSETQ. Here the CDR3 reads CASSSWGAGANVLTF. The CDR3 DNA reads as TGCGCCAGCAGCTCCTGGGGAGCCGGGGCCAACGTCCTGACTTTC. Full variable domain (rest looked up from reference TRBV5-1 and TRBJ2-6): KAGVTQTPRYLIKTRGQQVTLSCSPISGHRSVSWYQQTPGQGLQFLFEYFSETQRNKGNFPGRFSGRQFSNSRSEMNVSTLELGDSALYLCASSSWGAGANVLTFGAGSRLTVL.

The rearrangement uses TRBV10-2 and TRBJ1-5, with D possibly TRBD1 on 5 matching bases. CDR1 is WSHSY, CDR2 SAAADI, per germline. V dropped 8 bases and J dropped 0 bases, with 11 bases sitting between them. This CDR3 has 14 amino acids. CDR3 sequence (DNA): TGCGCCAGCCGGACATCCGATAGCAATCAGCCCCAGCATTTT. Translation: CASRTSDSNQPQHF.

The gene calls are TRBV7-9 and TRBJ2-3; perhaps TRBD1 as D (5 bases). Trimming pared 1 base from V and 8 bases from J, leaving 13 bases between. The CDR3 runs 14 residues. Germline values: CDR1 SEHNR, CDR2 FQNEAQ (reference sequence). CDR3: CASSLEGVQVTQYF. The DNA for the CDR3 is TGTGCCAGCAGCTTAGAAGGGGTACAGGTTACGCAGTATTTT.

V gene TRBV27 combines with J gene TRBJ2-5; D may be TRBD1 (5 bases). The J call may be wrong; the DNA end is better matched by TRBJ2-7. The CDR3 totals 14 residues. CDR1 and CDR2 from the germline V gene are MNHEY and SMNVEV (reference sequence). CDR3 nucleotide sequence: TGTGCCAGCAGTCAAACAGGAAACCCCTACGAGCAGTACTTC. It yields the protein CASSQTGNPYEQYF.

The chain joins TRBV6-5 to TRBJ1-4; D perhaps matches TRBD1 (5 bases). The CDR3 length is 15 residues. The ends were cut back, 0 bases at V and 1 base at J, with 6 bases in the middle. Per the germline V gene, CDR1 is MNHEY and CDR2 is SVGAGI. CDR3 in amino acids: CASSYSGGTNEKLFF. CDR3 nucleotide sequence: TGTGCCAGCAGTTACTCGGGGGGAACTAATGAAAAACTGTTTTTT.

V gene TRBV5-1 combines with J gene TRBJ2-7; tentative D call: TRBD2 (6 bases). Trimming took 1 base from V and 2 from J, leaving 13 bases between them. The CDR3 has 15 residues. CDR1 and CDR2 from the germline V gene are SGHRS and YFSETQ. The CDR3 protein is CASSLRRGDAYEQYF. The DNA of the CDR3 is TGCGCCAGCAGCTTGAGGCGGGGCGACGCCTACGAGCAGTACTTC. Full variable domain (rest looked up from reference TRBV5-1 and TRBJ2-7): KAGVTQTPRYLIKTRGQQVTLSCSPISGHRSVSWYQQTPGQGLQFLFEYFSETQRNKGNFPGRFSGRQFSNSRSEMNVSTLELGDSALYLCASSLRRGDAYEQYFGPGTRLTVT.

The chain employs TRBV28 and TRBJ2-7; the D gene is possibly TRBD2 (6 bases). CDR3 length: 14 residues. Trimming shortened V by 8 bases and J by 1 base, and 15 bases separated the two germline ends. Looked up from germline, CDR1 is MDHEN and CDR2 is SYDVKM. The CDR3 spells CASYLSGASYEQYF. CDR3 sequence (DNA): TGTGCCAGCTACCTTAGCGGCGCATCCTACGAGCAGTACTTC.

V and J are TRBV11-1 and TRBJ2-1, with 8 bases lining up with TRBD2. Looked up from germline, CDR1 is SGHAT and CDR2 is FQDESV (reference sequence). V lost 4 bases, J lost 3 bases, and 8 bases stayed unmatched. This CDR3 region has 16 residues. CDR3 bases: TGTGCCAGCAGCTCCAGCGGGAGAAGGGTCTACAATGAGCAGTTCTTC. It is translated as CASSSSGRRVYNEQFF.

This clone was counted a few times. This chain joins TRBV25-1 and TRBJ2-3, with D possibly being TRBD1 (6 bases). The V gene lost 4 bases and the J gene lost 3 bases, with 11 bases spanning the gap. Looked up from germline, CDR1 is MGHDK and CDR2 is SYGVNS. The CDR3 consists of 14 residues. CDR3 coding DNA: TGTGCCAGCAGTGTCGGACAGCCGACAGATACGCAGTATTTT. Translated, it gives CASSVGQPTDTQYF.